This TCR beta chain was recorded in a study of T cell responses to AZD1222 COVID-19 vaccine. Study-wide points: With dominance at 160-218 and 743-854, vaccine-associated CD4 TCRs spanned spike.

With regard to this clone: Its specificity is not known.

Clones were read by immunoSEQ multiplex PCR, and TCRdb kept only the in-frame ones, dropping some. The sample contains about 130,000 clones, about 91% of which appear only once. This TCR was recovered from an adult who received the AZD1222 COVID-19 vaccine. Specimen: peripheral blood, collected 28 days after the second AZD1222 dose.

The CDR3 protein is CASSHGGESTDTQYF. The CDR3, as DNA: TGTGCCAGCAGCCACGGGGGGGAAAGCACAGATACGCAGTATTTT. The rearrangement uses TRBV7-3 and TRBJ2-3, with 8 bases that match TRBD2. Germline assignment: CDR1 SGHTA and CDR2 FQGTGA. The CDR3 contains 15 residues. Unmatched junction bases numbered 4, after V lost 5 bases and J lost 0 bases.